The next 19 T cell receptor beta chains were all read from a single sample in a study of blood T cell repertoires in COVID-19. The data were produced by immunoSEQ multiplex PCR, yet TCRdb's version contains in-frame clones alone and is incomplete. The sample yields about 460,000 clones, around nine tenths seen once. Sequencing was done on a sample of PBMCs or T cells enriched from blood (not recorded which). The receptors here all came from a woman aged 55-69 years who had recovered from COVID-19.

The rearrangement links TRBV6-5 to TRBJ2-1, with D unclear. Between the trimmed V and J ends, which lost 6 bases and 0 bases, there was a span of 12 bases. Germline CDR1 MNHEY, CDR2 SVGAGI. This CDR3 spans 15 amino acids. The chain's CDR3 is CASSIIPISYNEQFF. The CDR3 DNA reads TGTGCCAGCAGCATCATCCCTATCTCCTACAATGAGCAGTTCTTC.

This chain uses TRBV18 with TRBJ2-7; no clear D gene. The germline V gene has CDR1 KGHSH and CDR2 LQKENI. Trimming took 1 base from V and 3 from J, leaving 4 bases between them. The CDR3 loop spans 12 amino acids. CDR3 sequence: CASSPHGYEQYV. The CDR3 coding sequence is TGTGCCAGCTCACCACACGGCTACGAGCAGTACGTC.

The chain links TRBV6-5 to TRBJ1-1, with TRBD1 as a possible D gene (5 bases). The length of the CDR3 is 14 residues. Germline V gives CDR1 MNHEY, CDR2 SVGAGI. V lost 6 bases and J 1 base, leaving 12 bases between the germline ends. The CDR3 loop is CASRGHSRNTEAFF. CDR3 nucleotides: TGTGCCAGCAGGGGGCACAGCCGGAACACTGAAGCTTTCTTT.

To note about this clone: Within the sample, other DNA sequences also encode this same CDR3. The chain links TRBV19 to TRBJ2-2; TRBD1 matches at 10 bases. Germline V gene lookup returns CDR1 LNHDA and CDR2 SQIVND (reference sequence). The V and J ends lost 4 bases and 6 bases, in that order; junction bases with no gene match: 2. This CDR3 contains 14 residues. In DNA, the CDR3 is TGTGCCAGTAGTAGGACAGGGGGATCCGGGGAGCTGTTTTTT. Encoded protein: CASSRTGGSGELFF.

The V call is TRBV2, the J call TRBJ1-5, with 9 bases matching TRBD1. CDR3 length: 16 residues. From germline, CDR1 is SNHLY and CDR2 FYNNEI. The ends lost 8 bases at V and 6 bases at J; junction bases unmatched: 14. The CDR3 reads CASGQGWIGPGQPQHF. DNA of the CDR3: TGTGCCAGCGGACAGGGGTGGATAGGCCCGGGTCAGCCCCAGCATTTT.

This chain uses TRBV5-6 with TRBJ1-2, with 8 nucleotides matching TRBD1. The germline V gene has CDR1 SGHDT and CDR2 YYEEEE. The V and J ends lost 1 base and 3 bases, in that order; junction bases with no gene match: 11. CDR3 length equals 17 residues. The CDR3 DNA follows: TGTGCCAGCAGCTTGACACCCCTCGACAGGGGAGACTATGGCTACACCTTC. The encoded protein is CASSLTPLDRGDYGYTF.

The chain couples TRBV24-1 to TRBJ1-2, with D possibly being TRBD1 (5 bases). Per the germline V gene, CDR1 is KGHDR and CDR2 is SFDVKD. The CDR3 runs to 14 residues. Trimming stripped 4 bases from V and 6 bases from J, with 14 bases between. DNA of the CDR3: TGTGCCACCAGTGACCCAAATCGCAGGGATGGCTACACCTTC. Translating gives CATSDPNRRDGYTF.

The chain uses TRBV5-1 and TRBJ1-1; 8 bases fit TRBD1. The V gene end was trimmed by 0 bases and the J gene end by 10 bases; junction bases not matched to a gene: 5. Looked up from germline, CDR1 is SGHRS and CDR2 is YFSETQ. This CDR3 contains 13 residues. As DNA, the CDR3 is TGCGCCAGCAGCTTGGAAGTTCAGGGGGCAGCTTTCTTT. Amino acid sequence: CASSLEVQGAAFF.

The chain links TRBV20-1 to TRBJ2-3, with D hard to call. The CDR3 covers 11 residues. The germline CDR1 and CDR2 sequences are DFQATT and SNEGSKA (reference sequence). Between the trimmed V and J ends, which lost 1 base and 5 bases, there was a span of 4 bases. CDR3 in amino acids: CSARAVDTQYF. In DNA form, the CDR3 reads TGCAGTGCTAGAGCCGTAGATACGCAGTATTTT.

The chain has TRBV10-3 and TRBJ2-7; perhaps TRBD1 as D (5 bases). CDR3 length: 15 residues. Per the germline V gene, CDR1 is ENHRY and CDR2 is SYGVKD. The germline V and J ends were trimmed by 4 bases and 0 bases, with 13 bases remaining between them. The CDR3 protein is CAISAGPDSSYEQYV. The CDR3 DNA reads TGTGCCATCAGTGCAGGACCCGACAGCTCCTACGAGCAGTACGTC.

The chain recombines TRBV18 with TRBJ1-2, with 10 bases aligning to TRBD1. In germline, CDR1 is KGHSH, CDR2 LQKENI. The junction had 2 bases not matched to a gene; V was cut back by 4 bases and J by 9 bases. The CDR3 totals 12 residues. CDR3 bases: TGTGCCAGCTCACAGGACAGGGGGAGCTACACCTTC. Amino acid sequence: CASSQDRGSYTF.

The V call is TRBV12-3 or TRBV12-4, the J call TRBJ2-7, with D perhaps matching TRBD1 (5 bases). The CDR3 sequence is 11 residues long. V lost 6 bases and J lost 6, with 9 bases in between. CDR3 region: CASSWGFEQYF. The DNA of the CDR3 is TGTGCCAGCAGCTGGGGCTTCGAGCAGTACTTC.

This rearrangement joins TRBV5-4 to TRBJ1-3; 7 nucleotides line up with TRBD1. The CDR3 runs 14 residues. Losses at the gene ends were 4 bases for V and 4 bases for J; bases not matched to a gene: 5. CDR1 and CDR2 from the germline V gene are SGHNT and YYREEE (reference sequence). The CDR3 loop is CASSPTGNGNTIYF. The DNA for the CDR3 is TGTGCCAGCAGCCCGACAGGGAACGGAAACACCATATATTTT. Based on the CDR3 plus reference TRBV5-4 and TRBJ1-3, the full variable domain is ETGVTQSPTHLIKTRGQQVTLRCSSQSGHNTVSWYQQALGQGPQFIFQYYREEENGRGNFPPRFSGLQFPNYSSELNVNALELDDSALYLCASSPTGNGNTIYFGEGSWLTVV.

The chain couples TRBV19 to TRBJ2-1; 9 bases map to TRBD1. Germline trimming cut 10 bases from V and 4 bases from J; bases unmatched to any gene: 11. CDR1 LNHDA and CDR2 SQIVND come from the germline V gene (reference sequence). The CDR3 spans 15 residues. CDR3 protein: CATKPDRGNYNEQFF. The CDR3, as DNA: TGTGCCACTAAGCCCGACAGGGGGAATTACAATGAGCAGTTCTTC.

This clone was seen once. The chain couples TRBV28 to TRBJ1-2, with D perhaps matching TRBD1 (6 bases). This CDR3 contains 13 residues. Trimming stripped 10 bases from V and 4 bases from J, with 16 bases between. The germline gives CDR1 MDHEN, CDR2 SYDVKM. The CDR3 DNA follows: TGTGCCACAGGGGCGCGACCCATCTATGGCTACACCTTC. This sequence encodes CATGARPIYGYTF.

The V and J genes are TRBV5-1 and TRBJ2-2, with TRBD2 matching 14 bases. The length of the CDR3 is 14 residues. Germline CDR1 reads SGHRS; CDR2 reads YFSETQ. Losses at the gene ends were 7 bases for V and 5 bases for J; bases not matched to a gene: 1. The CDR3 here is CASRLAGGTGELFF. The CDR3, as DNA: TGCGCCAGCCGACTAGCGGGGGGGACCGGGGAGCTGTTTTTT. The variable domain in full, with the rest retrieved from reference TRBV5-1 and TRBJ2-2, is KAGVTQTPRYLIKTRGQQVTLSCSPISGHRSVSWYQQTPGQGLQFLFEYFSETQRNKGNFPGRFSGRQFSNSRSEMNVSTLELGDSALYLCASRLAGGTGELFFGEGSRLTVL.

CDR3 protein: CASSLQGTSNQPQHF. The CDR3 bases are TGTGCCAGCAGCCTACAGGGGACTAGCAATCAGCCCCAGCATTTT. The chain has TRBV3-1 (or the pseudogene TRBV3-2) and TRBJ1-5; TRBD1 aligns across 7 bases. The V gene end was trimmed by 4 bases and the J gene end by 0 bases; junction bases not matched to a gene: 3. This CDR3 region has 15 residues. Germline lookup yields CDR1 LGHDT and CDR2 YNNKEL (reference sequence).

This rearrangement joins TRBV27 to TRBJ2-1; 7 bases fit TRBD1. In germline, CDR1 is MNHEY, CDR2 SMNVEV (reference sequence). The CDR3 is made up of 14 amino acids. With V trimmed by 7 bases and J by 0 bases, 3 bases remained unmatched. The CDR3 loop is CASKRDSSYNEQFF. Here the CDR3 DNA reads TGTGCCAGCAAGAGGGACAGCTCCTACAATGAGCAGTTCTTC.

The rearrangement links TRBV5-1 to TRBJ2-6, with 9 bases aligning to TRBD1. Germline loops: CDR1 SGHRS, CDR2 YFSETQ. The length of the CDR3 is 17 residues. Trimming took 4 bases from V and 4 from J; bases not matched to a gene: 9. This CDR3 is CASSTGTGIAGANVLTF. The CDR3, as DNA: TGCGCCAGCAGCACCGGGACAGGGATAGCGGGGGCCAACGTCCTGACTTTC.